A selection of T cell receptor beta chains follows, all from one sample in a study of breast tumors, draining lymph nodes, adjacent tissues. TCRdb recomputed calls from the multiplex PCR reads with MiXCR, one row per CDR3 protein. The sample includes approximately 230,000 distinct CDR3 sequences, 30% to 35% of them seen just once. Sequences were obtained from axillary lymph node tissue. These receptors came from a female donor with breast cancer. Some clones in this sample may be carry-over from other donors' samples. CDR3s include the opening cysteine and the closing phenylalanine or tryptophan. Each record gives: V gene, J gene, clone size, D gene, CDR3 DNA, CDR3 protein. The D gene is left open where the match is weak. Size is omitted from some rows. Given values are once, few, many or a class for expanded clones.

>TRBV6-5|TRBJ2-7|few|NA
TGTGCCAGCAGGCGTTTAGCGGCCGCTGTCTTCGAGCAGTACTTC
CASRRLAAAVFEQYF
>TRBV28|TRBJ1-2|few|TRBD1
TGTGCCAGCAGTTCACCGGGACAGGGGGCGCAGGGCTACACCTTC
CASSSPGQGAQGYTF
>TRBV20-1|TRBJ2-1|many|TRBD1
TGCAGTGCTAGAGATCCCGTGGGGACAGCCTATTTCTTC
CSARDPVGTAYFF
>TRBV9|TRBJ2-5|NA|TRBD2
TGTGCCAGCAGCGTAATAGCGGGAGGGCAAGAGACCCAGTACTTC
CASSVIAGGQETQYF
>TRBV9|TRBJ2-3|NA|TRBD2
TGTGCCAGCAGCGTAGGGGGAGGGGACACAGATACGCAGTATTTT
CASSVGGGDTDTQYF
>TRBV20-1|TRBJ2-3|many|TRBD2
TGCAGTGCTAGAGTACCCGCCGGGGGAGCGGGGGGTCCGACCCGCACAGATACGCAGTATTTT
CSARVPAGGAGGPTRTDTQYF
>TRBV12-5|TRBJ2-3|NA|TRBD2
TGTGCCGGCAGTTTCCCTCCCTTGAGCGGGGCGGCAGATACGCAGTATTTT
CAGSFPPLSGAADTQYF
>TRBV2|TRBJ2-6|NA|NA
TGTGCCAGCAGCGCCGGGGGCTCTGGGGCCAACGTCCTGACTTTC
CASSAGGSGANVLTF
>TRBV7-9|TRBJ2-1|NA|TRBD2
TGTGCCAGCAGCCTAGGACTAGCGGGATGCAATGAGCAGTTCTTC
CASSLGLAGCNEQFF
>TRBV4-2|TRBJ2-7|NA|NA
TGTGCCAGCAGCACCAGGCTGGACGCGGACTCCTACGAACAGTACTTC
CASSTRLDADSYEQYF
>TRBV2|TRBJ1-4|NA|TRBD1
TGTGCCAGCAGTGAAGAGTCAGGGGGACAGGGGAATGAAAAACTGTTTTTT
CASSEESGGQGNEKLFF
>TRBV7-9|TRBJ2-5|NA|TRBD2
TGTGCCAGCAGCTCGCGGGGGGGCCGTGAGACCCAGTACTTC
CASSSRGGRETQYF
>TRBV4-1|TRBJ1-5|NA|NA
TGTGCCAGCAGCTTAGCGAGGCCCCAACCCCCAAGGTTGCCCCAGCATTTT
CASSLARPQPPRLPQHF
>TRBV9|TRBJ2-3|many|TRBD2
TGTGCCAGCAGCGCTCCCGCAGGCGGGAGGACAGATACGCAGTATTTT
CASSAPAGGRTDTQYF
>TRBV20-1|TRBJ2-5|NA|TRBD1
TGCAGCTCGGGGACAGGCCAAGAGACCCAGTACTTC
CSSGTGQETQYF
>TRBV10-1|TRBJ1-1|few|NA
TGCGCCAGCAGTGAGTCGAAGCGGGGAACTGAAGCTTTCTTT
CASSESKRGTEAFF
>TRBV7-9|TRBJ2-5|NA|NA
TGTGCCAGCAGCTTAGACTGGGGCAGGTTCGAGACCCAGTACTTC
CASSLDWGRFETQYF
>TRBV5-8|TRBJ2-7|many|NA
TGTGCCAGCAGCTTTCGTCGGACCCAGGGGAACTACGAGCAGTACTTC
CASSFRRTQGNYEQYF
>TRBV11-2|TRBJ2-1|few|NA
TGTGCCAGCAGCCTAGGAGGACTGGGCGACAATGAGCAGTTCTTC
CASSLGGLGDNEQFF
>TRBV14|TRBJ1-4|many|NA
TGTGCCAGCAGCCAAGAGGCCTCGCGCGGGGAAAAACTGTTTTTT
CASSQEASRGEKLFF
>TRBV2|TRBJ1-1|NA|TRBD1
TGTGCCAGCAGTTTGACAGGGGAAGTCACTGAAGCTTTCTTT
CASSLTGEVTEAFF
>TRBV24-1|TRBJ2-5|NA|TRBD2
TGTGCCACCAGTGGCGTAGCGGGAGTTGTAGAGACCCAGTACTTC
CATSGVAGVVETQYF
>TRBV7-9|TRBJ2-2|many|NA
TGTGCCAGCAGCGGACCTCGGGGGGCGCACACCGGGGAGCTGTTTTTT
CASSGPRGAHTGELFF
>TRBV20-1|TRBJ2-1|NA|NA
TGCAGTGCTCTACGTCCGCTTGCCAGTGAGCAGTTCTTC
CSALRPLASEQFF
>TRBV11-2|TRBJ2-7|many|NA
TGTGCCAGCAGCGTCACCGCCGGCACCTACGAGCAGTACTTC
CASSVTAGTYEQYF
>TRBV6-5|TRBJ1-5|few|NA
TGTGCCAGCAGTTACTCGGGCCTCGGGGGCAATCAGCCCCAGCATTTT
CASSYSGLGGNQPQHF
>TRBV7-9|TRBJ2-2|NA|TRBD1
TGTGCCAGCAGCTCACTGGACAGGCCTAGGTCCGGGGAGCTGTTTTTT
CASSSLDRPRSGELFF
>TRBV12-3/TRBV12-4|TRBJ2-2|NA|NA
TGTGCCAGCAGCCGAAGCGGTAGAGCCGGGGAGCTGTTTTTT
CASSRSGRAGELFF
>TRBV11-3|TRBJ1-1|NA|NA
TGTGCCAGCAGCTTTGAGGTGAACACTGAAGCTTTCTTT
CASSFEVNTEAFF
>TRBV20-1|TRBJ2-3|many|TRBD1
TGCAGTGCTTACACCGGGACAGCCACCACAGATACGCAGTATTTT
CSAYTGTATTDTQYF
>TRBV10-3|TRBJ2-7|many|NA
TGTGCCATCAGTGAGTCCCAGGTCCTCCGAGCCTACGAGCAGTACTTC
CAISESQVLRAYEQYF
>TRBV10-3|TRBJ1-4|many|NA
TGTGCCATCAGTGGAGGTCAGGGTAATGAAAAACTGTTTTTT
CAISGGQGNEKLFF
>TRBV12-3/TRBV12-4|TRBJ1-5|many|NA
TGTGCCAGCAGTTTTTATAGTATTTATAGCAATCAGCCCCAGCATTTT
CASSFYSIYSNQPQHF
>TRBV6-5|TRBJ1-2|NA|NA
TGTGCCAGCAGGCACCCGGGACGGGGCTATGGCTACACCTTC
CASRHPGRGYGYTF
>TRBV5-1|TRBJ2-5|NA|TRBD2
TGCGCCAGCAGCTTGGGTGCGGGAGTGGGAGAGACCCAGTACTTC
CASSLGAGVGETQYF
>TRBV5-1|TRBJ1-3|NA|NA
TGCGCCAGCGCCGAGGGGGGGTCCTATGGCTACACCATATATTTT
CASAEGGSYGYTIYF
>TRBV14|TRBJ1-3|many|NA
TGTGCCAGCAGCCCGTGGGCCCTGCCTGGAAACACCATATATTTT
CASSPWALPGNTIYF
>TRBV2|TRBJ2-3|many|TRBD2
TGTGCCAGCAGTCGCGGGACTAGCGGAACCACAGATACGCAGTATTTT
CASSRGTSGTTDTQYF
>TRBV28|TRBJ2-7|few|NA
TGTGCCAGCAGCGTCGAACGGCCCTACGAGCAGTACTTC
CASSVERPYEQYF
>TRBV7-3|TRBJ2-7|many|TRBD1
TGTGCCAGCAGCAACCTCCCGGGACAGCCCGAGCAGTACTTC
CASSNLPGQPEQYF
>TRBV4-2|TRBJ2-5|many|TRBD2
TGTGCCAGCAGCCTCCTAGCGGGGAGAGAGACCCAGTACTTC
CASSLLAGRETQYF
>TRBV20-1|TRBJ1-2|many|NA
TGCAGTGCTGCGGGCCTGGGGCTAAACTATGGCTACACCTTC
CSAAGLGLNYGYTF
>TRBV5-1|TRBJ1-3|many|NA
TGCGCCAGCAGCTTGGTATCAGGGATCTCTGGAAACACCATATATTTT
CASSLVSGISGNTIYF
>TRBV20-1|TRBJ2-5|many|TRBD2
TGCAGTGCCGGAGGCAACGGACTAGCGCGGATCCAAGAGACCCAGTACTTC
CSAGGNGLARIQETQYF